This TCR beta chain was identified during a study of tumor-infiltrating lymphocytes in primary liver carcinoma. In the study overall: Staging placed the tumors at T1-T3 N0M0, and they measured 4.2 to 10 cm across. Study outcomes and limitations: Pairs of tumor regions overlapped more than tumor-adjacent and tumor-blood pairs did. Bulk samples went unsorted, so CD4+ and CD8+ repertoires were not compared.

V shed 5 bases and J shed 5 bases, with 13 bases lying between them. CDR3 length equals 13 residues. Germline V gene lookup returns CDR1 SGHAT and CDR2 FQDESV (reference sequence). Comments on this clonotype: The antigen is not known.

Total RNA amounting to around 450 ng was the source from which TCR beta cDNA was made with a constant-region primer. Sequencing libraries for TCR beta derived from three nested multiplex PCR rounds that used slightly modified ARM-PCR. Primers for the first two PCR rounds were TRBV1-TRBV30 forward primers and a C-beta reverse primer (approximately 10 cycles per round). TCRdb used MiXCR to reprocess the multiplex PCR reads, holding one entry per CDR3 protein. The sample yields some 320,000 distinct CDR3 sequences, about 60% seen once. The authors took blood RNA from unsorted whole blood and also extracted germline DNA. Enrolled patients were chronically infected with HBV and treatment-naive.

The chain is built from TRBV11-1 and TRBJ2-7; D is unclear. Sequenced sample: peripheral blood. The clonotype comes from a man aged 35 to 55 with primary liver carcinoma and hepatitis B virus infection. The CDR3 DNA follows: TGTGCCAGCAGCCTAGGACCGTCCCACGAGCAGTACTTC. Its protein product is CASSLGPSHEQYF.